The rows below give T cell receptor beta chains drawn from one sample of a study of blood T cell repertoires in COVID-19. Data came from immunoSEQ multiplex PCR; TCRdb stores just in-frame clones and leaves some out. This table holds a few hundred thousand clones, around nine tenths found once. Sequencing was done on a sample of peripheral blood. Receptors were obtained from a man between 60 and 75 years old with acute or convalescent COVID-19. The CDR3 runs from the conserved cysteine through the conserved F or W. The order of the fields is CDR3 DNA, CDR3 protein, V gene, clone size, D gene, J gene. The D gene is left open where the match is weak. Size is omitted from some rows. Given values are once, few, many or a class for expanded clones.

CDR3 DNA: TGTGCCAGCAGCCAAGATGGGACTAGCTCAGACGAGCAGTACTTC
CDR3 protein: CASSQDGTSSDEQYF
V gene: TRBV3-1/TRBV3-2
clone size: NA
D gene: TRBD2
J gene: TRBJ2-7

CDR3 DNA: TGCGCCAGCAGCTTACGGACAGGGGACCCCGTTTCACCCCTCCACTTT
CDR3 protein: CASSLRTGDPVSPLHF
V gene: TRBV5-1
clone size: NA
D gene: TRBD1
J gene: TRBJ1-6

CDR3 DNA: TGTGCCAGCAGCTTCGGACAGCAGAACACTGAAGCTTTCTTT
CDR3 protein: CASSFGQQNTEAFF
V gene: TRBV7-8
clone size: NA
D gene: NA
J gene: TRBJ1-1

CDR3 DNA: TGTGCCAGCAGAGCGGACAGAGTTTCGGGCTACACCTTC
CDR3 protein: CASRADRVSGYTF
V gene: TRBV12-3/TRBV12-4
clone size: once
D gene: NA
J gene: TRBJ1-2

CDR3 DNA: TGTGCCACCAGTCGGACTAGCTGGGGCGATGAGCAGTTCTTC
CDR3 protein: CATSRTSWGDEQFF
V gene: TRBV24-1
clone size: NA
D gene: TRBD2
J gene: TRBJ2-1

CDR3 DNA: TGTGCCAGCAGCGATGAGGGAAAGCAGTACTTC
CDR3 protein: CASSDEGKQYF
V gene: TRBV7-9
clone size: NA
D gene: NA
J gene: TRBJ2-7

CDR3 DNA: TGTGCCAGCAGCTCCCGTAGCGGATTCTCCTACAATGAGCAGTTCTTC
CDR3 protein: CASSSRSGFSYNEQFF
V gene: TRBV7-6
clone size: NA
D gene: NA
J gene: TRBJ2-1

CDR3 DNA: TGTGCCAGCAGTCCGACAGGGGGAGGCAATCAGCCCCAGCATTTT
CDR3 protein: CASSPTGGGNQPQHF
V gene: TRBV6-5
clone size: NA
D gene: TRBD1
J gene: TRBJ1-5

CDR3 DNA: TGCGCCAGCAGTGATCAACCCGGGGGGGTGTATGGCTACACCTTC
CDR3 protein: CASSDQPGGVYGYTF
V gene: TRBV10-2
clone size: once
D gene: NA
J gene: TRBJ1-2

CDR3 DNA: TGTGCCAGTCGAGCGGGACTCGGGGATACGCAGTATTTT
CDR3 protein: CASRAGLGDTQYF
V gene: TRBV3-1/TRBV3-2
clone size: NA
D gene: TRBD2
J gene: TRBJ2-3

CDR3 DNA: TGTGCCAGTAGTCCCAGAGGGGGGGCAGACATGAACACTGAAGCTTTCTTT
CDR3 protein: CASSPRGGADMNTEAFF
V gene: TRBV19
clone size: NA
D gene: NA
J gene: TRBJ1-1

CDR3 DNA: TGTGCCAGCAGCTTGTCAGGGGGCGTATTTGAAAAACTGTTTTTT
CDR3 protein: CASSLSGGVFEKLFF
V gene: TRBV7-2
clone size: NA
D gene: TRBD1
J gene: TRBJ1-4

CDR3 DNA: TGTGCCAGCAGTGACAGGGCTTTATCCTACGAGCAGTACTTC
CDR3 protein: CASSDRALSYEQYF
V gene: TRBV6-1
clone size: NA
D gene: NA
J gene: TRBJ2-7

CDR3 DNA: TGTGCCAGCAGTGAGGGACTAGCGGGGGCAGATACGCAGTATTTT
CDR3 protein: CASSEGLAGADTQYF
V gene: TRBV2
clone size: NA
D gene: TRBD2
J gene: TRBJ2-3

CDR3 DNA: TGCAGCGTTGACACAGCCAATTTT
CDR3 protein: CSVDTANF
V gene: TRBV29-1
clone size: NA
D gene: NA
J gene: TRBJ1-1

CDR3 DNA: TGTGCCAGCAGCCAAGGGTTAAGGCGGGTAGCGGAGACCCAGTACTTC
CDR3 protein: CASSQGLRRVAETQYF
V gene: TRBV3-1/TRBV3-2
clone size: NA
D gene: NA
J gene: TRBJ2-5

CDR3 DNA: TGTGCCAGCTCCCCGGCCAGCGGCTATGAGCAGTTCTTC
CDR3 protein: CASSPASGYEQFF
V gene: TRBV18
clone size: NA
D gene: NA
J gene: TRBJ2-1

CDR3 DNA: TGTGCCAGCAGATCGGGGAATCTGAACACTGAAGCTTTCTTT
CDR3 protein: CASRSGNLNTEAFF
V gene: TRBV7-8
clone size: few
D gene: NA
J gene: TRBJ1-1

CDR3 DNA: TGTGCCAGCAGCCAAAGCGGACTAGCTGTGGGCATTCAGTACTTC
CDR3 protein: CASSQSGLAVGIQYF
V gene: TRBV3-1/TRBV3-2
clone size: NA
D gene: TRBD2
J gene: TRBJ2-4

CDR3 DNA: TGTGCCAGCAGCTTCGGGAGAGGTGATCAGCCCCAGCATTTT
CDR3 protein: CASSFGRGDQPQHF
V gene: TRBV7-9
clone size: NA
D gene: NA
J gene: TRBJ1-5

CDR3 DNA: TGTGCCAGCAGCGGCGGACTAGTCGGATCCTACGAGCAGTACTTC
CDR3 protein: CASSGGLVGSYEQYF
V gene: TRBV9
clone size: once
D gene: TRBD2
J gene: TRBJ2-7

CDR3 DNA: TGTGCCAGCAGCTTAGTTCCGGGGAACAATTCACCCCTCCACTTT
CDR3 protein: CASSLVPGNNSPLHF
V gene: TRBV7-8
clone size: NA
D gene: NA
J gene: TRBJ1-6

CDR3 DNA: TGCGCCAGCAGCCAAGCCCCTACAGGGGGTCTAGTCTATGGCTACACCTTC
CDR3 protein: CASSQAPTGGLVYGYTF
V gene: TRBV4-1
clone size: NA
D gene: TRBD1
J gene: TRBJ1-2

CDR3 DNA: TGTGCCAGCAGTTCGGGTCCTGGAAACACCATATATTTT
CDR3 protein: CASSSGPGNTIYF
V gene: TRBV6-5
clone size: NA
D gene: NA
J gene: TRBJ1-3

CDR3 DNA: TGTGCCAGCAGTTACTCGAAGGCGACAGGGGGCCACGAGCAGTACTTC
CDR3 protein: CASSYSKATGGHEQYF
V gene: TRBV6-5
clone size: NA
D gene: TRBD1
J gene: TRBJ2-7

CDR3 DNA: TGCAGCGTGAATGGCAGGAATGGCTACACCTTC
CDR3 protein: CSVNGRNGYTF
V gene: TRBV29-1
clone size: once
D gene: NA
J gene: TRBJ1-2

CDR3 DNA: TGTGCCACCAGCAGTGGAGGAAGGAGCAATTCACCCCTCCACTTT
CDR3 protein: CATSSGGRSNSPLHF
V gene: TRBV15
clone size: NA
D gene: NA
J gene: TRBJ1-6

CDR3 DNA: TGTGCCATCAGTGAGGTCAGGGGGGATTCACCCCTCCACTTT
CDR3 protein: CAISEVRGDSPLHF
V gene: TRBV10-3
clone size: NA
D gene: TRBD1
J gene: TRBJ1-6

CDR3 DNA: TGCAGCGTTGATCGTGGCGGCGGCCGAGGTGAGCAGTTCTTC
CDR3 protein: CSVDRGGGRGEQFF
V gene: TRBV29-1
clone size: NA
D gene: NA
J gene: TRBJ2-1

CDR3 DNA: TGTGCCAGCAGCCAAGATGGATCCGGAGTAGCGGGGGGGCGAAATGAGCAGTTCTTC
CDR3 protein: CASSQDGSGVAGGRNEQFF
V gene: TRBV14
clone size: NA
D gene: TRBD2
J gene: TRBJ2-1

CDR3 DNA: TGTGCCAGCAGTCTGAGCGGGGGGGCCAGCCTGAACAATGAGCAGTTCTTC
CDR3 protein: CASSLSGGASLNNEQFF
V gene: TRBV6-4
clone size: NA
D gene: TRBD2
J gene: TRBJ2-1

CDR3 DNA: TGCGCCAGCAGCTACGAGGGGACAGAAGGAAACACCATATATTTT
CDR3 protein: CASSYEGTEGNTIYF
V gene: TRBV5-1
clone size: few
D gene: TRBD1
J gene: TRBJ1-3

CDR3 DNA: TGTGCAAGTCGCTTAGTCTTACCGTGGACAGGGGAGTTCTTC
CDR3 protein: CASRLVLPWTGEFF
V gene: TRBV12-2
clone size: NA
D gene: NA
J gene: TRBJ2-1

CDR3 DNA: TGTGCCAGCAGCTTAGGGCACTCTAACACCGGGGAGCTGTTTTTT
CDR3 protein: CASSLGHSNTGELFF
V gene: TRBV7-3
clone size: once
D gene: NA
J gene: TRBJ2-2